The rows below give T cell receptor beta chains drawn from one sample of a study of T-cell reconstitution after alpha-beta-depleted transplantation in children. From the PCR reads, TCRdb called clonotypes with MiXCR, one entry per CDR3 protein. The sample lists about 980,000 distinct CDR3 sequences, about 31% occurring once. Sequencing was performed on PBMCs, mostly from graft donor cells, taken 360 days after TCRalphabeta/CD19-depleted stem cell transplant. The receptors stem from a boy under two years old who had a stem cell transplant for SCID, so the T cells may come from the graft donor. The CDR3 runs from the conserved cysteine through the conserved F or W. The D gene is left open where the match is weak. Clone size is not always given. Where it is, it says once, few, many or a class for expanded clones.

cdr3_nt: TGTGCCAGCAGTGTCCACAGGACGAACACTGAAGCTTTCTTT
cdr3_aa: CASSVHRTNTEAFF
j_call: TRBJ1-1
d_call: -
v_call: TRBV12-3/TRBV12-4
cdr3_length: 14
clone_size: -

cdr3_nt: TGTGCCAGCAAGGGAGGACAGGGGTTGATCTCTGGAAACACCATATATTTT
cdr3_aa: CASKGGQGLISGNTIYF
j_call: TRBJ1-3
d_call: TRBD1
v_call: TRBV12-3/TRBV12-4
cdr3_length: 17
clone_size: few

cdr3_nt: TGCGCCAGCAGCTTCGGAGGGACCACAGATACGCAGTATTTT
cdr3_aa: CASSFGGTTDTQYF
j_call: TRBJ2-3
d_call: -
v_call: TRBV5-1
cdr3_length: 14
clone_size: many

cdr3_nt: TGCAGTGCTAAAGGGGGCGGGGGCGATAACTACGAGCAGTACTTC
cdr3_aa: CSAKGGGGDNYEQYF
j_call: TRBJ2-7
d_call: -
v_call: TRBV20-1
cdr3_length: 15
clone_size: few

cdr3_nt: TGTGCCAGCAGCCCACCCCGGACAGTCAGAGAGACCCAGTACTTC
cdr3_aa: CASSPPRTVRETQYF
j_call: TRBJ2-5
d_call: -
v_call: TRBV9
cdr3_length: 15
clone_size: -

cdr3_nt: TGTGCCAGCAGCCAAGAGTTTGGGGAGCAGCCCCAGCATTTT
cdr3_aa: CASSQEFGEQPQHF
j_call: TRBJ1-5
d_call: -
v_call: TRBV3-1
cdr3_length: 14
clone_size: -

cdr3_nt: TGTGCCAGCAGTTATCAATCTGGGGATACGCAGTATTTT
cdr3_aa: CASSYQSGDTQYF
j_call: TRBJ2-3
d_call: -
v_call: TRBV6-5
cdr3_length: 13
clone_size: -

cdr3_nt: TGCAGTGCTAGACCCTACGGGGGGGATAGCAATCAGCCCCAGCATTTT
cdr3_aa: CSARPYGGDSNQPQHF
j_call: TRBJ1-5
d_call: -
v_call: TRBV20-1
cdr3_length: 16
clone_size: -

cdr3_nt: TGCGCCAGCAGCGGAAAGGTACCCGGGGAGCTGTTTTTT
cdr3_aa: CASSGKVPGELFF
j_call: TRBJ2-2
d_call: -
v_call: TRBV5-1
cdr3_length: 13
clone_size: -

cdr3_nt: TGTGCCAGCAGCTTAAGGTCAGGGGGGTGGGATGAGCAGTTCTTC
cdr3_aa: CASSLRSGGWDEQFF
j_call: TRBJ2-1
d_call: -
v_call: TRBV7-3
cdr3_length: 15
clone_size: -

cdr3_nt: TGCGCCAGCAGCTTGCTGGGTAGCGGGGCCCGCACAGATACGCAGTATTTT
cdr3_aa: CASSLLGSGARTDTQYF
j_call: TRBJ2-3
d_call: TRBD2
v_call: TRBV5-1
cdr3_length: 17
clone_size: few

cdr3_nt: TGTGCCAGCAGCTTCGGGGTGTACGGGGCCAACGTCCTGACTTTC
cdr3_aa: CASSFGVYGANVLTF
j_call: TRBJ2-6
d_call: -
v_call: TRBV5-5
cdr3_length: 15
clone_size: once

cdr3_nt: TGTGCCAGCAGTTACGGTTGGGGAGGCAGTAATGGGAACATTCAGTACTTC
cdr3_aa: CASSYGWGGSNGNIQYF
j_call: TRBJ2-4
d_call: -
v_call: TRBV6-5
cdr3_length: 17
clone_size: -

cdr3_nt: TGTGCCAGCAGTTTAGGGACTCTCTCTGGGGCCAACGTCCTGACTTTC
cdr3_aa: CASSLGTLSGANVLTF
j_call: TRBJ2-6
d_call: -
v_call: TRBV12-3/TRBV12-4
cdr3_length: 16
clone_size: -

cdr3_nt: TGCGCCAGCAGCCAGTTGAGTAGCGGGGGGGCGCATGAGCAGTTCTTC
cdr3_aa: CASSQLSSGGAHEQFF
j_call: TRBJ2-1
d_call: TRBD2
v_call: TRBV4-1
cdr3_length: 16
clone_size: -

cdr3_nt: TGTGCCAGCAGACCCCCGGGGGGCGGAAACATTCAGTACTTC
cdr3_aa: CASRPPGGGNIQYF
j_call: TRBJ2-4
d_call: -
v_call: TRBV6-5
cdr3_length: 14
clone_size: -

cdr3_nt: TGCAGTGCCACACAGCGGGGGGGGTCAGATACGCAGTATTTT
cdr3_aa: CSATQRGGSDTQYF
j_call: TRBJ2-3
d_call: TRBD2
v_call: TRBV20-1
cdr3_length: 14
clone_size: few

cdr3_nt: TGTGCCAGCAGCCCGGGACAACCAAAGCCCCAGCATTTT
cdr3_aa: CASSPGQPKPQHF
j_call: TRBJ1-5
d_call: -
v_call: TRBV7-9
cdr3_length: 13
clone_size: few

cdr3_nt: TGCGCCAGCAGAGTCGGGACAGGGGTTTCGGAGACCCAGTACTTC
cdr3_aa: CASRVGTGVSETQYF
j_call: TRBJ2-5
d_call: TRBD1
v_call: TRBV5-1
cdr3_length: 15
clone_size: few

cdr3_nt: TGTGCCACCAGTCTAGACGGGTTTAGCGGGGAGCTGTTTTTT
cdr3_aa: CATSLDGFSGELFF
j_call: TRBJ2-2
d_call: -
v_call: TRBV15
cdr3_length: 14
clone_size: -

cdr3_nt: TGTGCCAGCAGTACAGGGTGGACCTACAATGAGCAGTTCTTC
cdr3_aa: CASSTGWTYNEQFF
j_call: TRBJ2-1
d_call: -
v_call: TRBV12-3/TRBV12-4
cdr3_length: 14
clone_size: many

cdr3_nt: TGCGCCAGCACGGGACTGGCTAGCGGACATAGCACAGATACGCAGTATTTT
cdr3_aa: CASTGLASGHSTDTQYF
j_call: TRBJ2-3
d_call: TRBD2
v_call: TRBV10-2
cdr3_length: 17
clone_size: few

cdr3_nt: TGTGCCAGCAGCTTAATGCTAGCGGGGGCCTTACAAGAGACCCAGTACTTC
cdr3_aa: CASSLMLAGALQETQYF
j_call: TRBJ2-5
d_call: TRBD2
v_call: TRBV7-3
cdr3_length: 17
clone_size: once

cdr3_nt: TGTGCCAGCAGTTTAGGTTGGGGGAAGGACACTGAAGCTTTCTTT
cdr3_aa: CASSLGWGKDTEAFF
j_call: TRBJ1-1
d_call: -
v_call: TRBV28
cdr3_length: 15
clone_size: -

cdr3_nt: TGTGCCAGCAGCCCCCAACAGGACAGGAGGACGGGGTGGCAAGAGACCCAGTACTTC
cdr3_aa: CASSPQQDRRTGWQETQYF
j_call: TRBJ2-5
d_call: TRBD1
v_call: TRBV11-1
cdr3_length: 19
clone_size: few

cdr3_nt: TGTGCCAGTACCGACAGATACAATGAGCAGTTCTTC
cdr3_aa: CASTDRYNEQFF
j_call: TRBJ2-1
d_call: -
v_call: TRBV19
cdr3_length: 12
clone_size: few

cdr3_nt: TGTGCCTGGAGTCCCCTTGACTATGGCTACACCTTC
cdr3_aa: CAWSPLDYGYTF
j_call: TRBJ1-2
d_call: -
v_call: TRBV30
cdr3_length: 12
clone_size: -

cdr3_nt: TGTGCCAGCAGCCAAGGGGAGGGGCTATTCAATGAGCAGTTCTTC
cdr3_aa: CASSQGEGLFNEQFF
j_call: TRBJ2-1
d_call: TRBD2
v_call: TRBV4-2
cdr3_length: 15
clone_size: few

cdr3_nt: TGTGCCAGCAGTAGGAGCCGCTCCTACGAGCAGTACTTC
cdr3_aa: CASSRSRSYEQYF
j_call: TRBJ2-7
d_call: -
v_call: TRBV12-3/TRBV12-4
cdr3_length: 13
clone_size: many

cdr3_nt: TGCAGCGGCACCCCCCCGGGACTACCATTCAATGAGCAGTTCTTC
cdr3_aa: CSGTPPGLPFNEQFF
j_call: TRBJ2-1
d_call: TRBD2
v_call: TRBV29-1
cdr3_length: 15
clone_size: -

cdr3_nt: TGTGCCAGCAGCTTGGGGGCCCTCAAGGACATTCAGTACTTC
cdr3_aa: CASSLGALKDIQYF
j_call: TRBJ2-4
d_call: -
v_call: TRBV5-5
cdr3_length: 14
clone_size: -

cdr3_nt: TGCGCCAGCAGCCCCCCACCACAGGGCCACTCCTACGAGCAGTACTTC
cdr3_aa: CASSPPPQGHSYEQYF
j_call: TRBJ2-7
d_call: -
v_call: TRBV10-2
cdr3_length: 16
clone_size: -

cdr3_nt: TGCAGTGCTAGACAGGGGGCCCCAATTAGCAATCAGCCCCAGCATTTT
cdr3_aa: CSARQGAPISNQPQHF
j_call: TRBJ1-5
d_call: TRBD1
v_call: TRBV20-1
cdr3_length: 16
clone_size: few

cdr3_nt: TGTGCCAGCAGCCCCGGCCAGGGGAGTGAAAAACTGTTTTTT
cdr3_aa: CASSPGQGSEKLFF
j_call: TRBJ1-4
d_call: -
v_call: TRBV6-1
cdr3_length: 14
clone_size: few

cdr3_nt: TGCAGTGCTAGGTCCGACAGGGCAGGTTGGGGTCAGCCCCAGCATTTT
cdr3_aa: CSARSDRAGWGQPQHF
j_call: TRBJ1-5
d_call: TRBD1
v_call: TRBV20-1
cdr3_length: 16
clone_size: -

cdr3_nt: TGTGCCAGCGTCAGCGGGGCTCCAGATACGCAGTATTTT
cdr3_aa: CASVSGAPDTQYF
j_call: TRBJ2-3
d_call: TRBD2
v_call: TRBV2
cdr3_length: 13
clone_size: -